This T cell receptor beta chain was recovered during a study of T cells in women clearing cervical HPV infection. Looking at the study overall: Case blood drawn at lesion detection; control blood after infection cleared. Findings and limits, study-wide: A classifier using richness and V gene abundances reached an AUC of over 0.75. Unknown T-cell numbers per sample may underlie the richness differences. Repertoire richness, not evenness, was significantly elevated in CIN3+ cases versus controls.

CDR3 length equals 14 residues. Germline CDR1 is SGDLS and CDR2 is YYNGEE. J lost 3 bases, V lost 1 base, and 3 bases had no gene match. As for this clone: The antigen is not known. The CDR3 end lies 3 residues beyond the end of the read and is filled in from the germline J gene.

Assay used: immunoSEQ multiplex PCR; TCRdb lists only in-frame clones, some missing. The specimen's table records about 23,000 clones. The sequence came from a woman aged 18-70 years with a cervical HPV16 infection that either progressed to CIN3+ or cleared (not recorded which). The chain employs TRBV9 and TRBJ2-7, with TRBD2 matching over 8 bases. The sequenced sample was blood buffy coat. Partial CDR3 DNA: TGTGCCAGCAGCGTATCCGGGACTAGCTACGAG. It translates to CASSVSGTSYE. The full CDR3 is CASSVSGTSYEQYF.